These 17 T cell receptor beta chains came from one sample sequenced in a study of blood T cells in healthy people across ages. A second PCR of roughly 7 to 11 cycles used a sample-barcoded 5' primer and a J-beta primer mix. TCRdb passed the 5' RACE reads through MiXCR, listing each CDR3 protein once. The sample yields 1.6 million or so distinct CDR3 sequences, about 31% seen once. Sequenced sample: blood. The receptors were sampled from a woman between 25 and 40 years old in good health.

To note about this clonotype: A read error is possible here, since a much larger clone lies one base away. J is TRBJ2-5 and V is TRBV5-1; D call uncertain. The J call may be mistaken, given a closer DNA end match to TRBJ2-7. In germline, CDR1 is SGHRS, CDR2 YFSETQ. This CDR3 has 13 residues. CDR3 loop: CVSSLVGLYEQYF. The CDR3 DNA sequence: TGCGTCAGCAGCTTGGTGGGCCTGTACGAGCAGTACTTC.

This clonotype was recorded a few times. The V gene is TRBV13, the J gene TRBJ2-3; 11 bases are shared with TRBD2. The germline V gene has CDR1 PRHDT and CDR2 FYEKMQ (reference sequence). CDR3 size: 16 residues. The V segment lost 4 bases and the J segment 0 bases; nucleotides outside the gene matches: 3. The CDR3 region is CASSSTSGDSTDTQYF. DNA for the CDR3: TGTGCCAGCAGCTCGACTAGCGGGGATAGCACAGATACGCAGTATTTT.

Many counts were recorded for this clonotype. Written as DNA, the CDR3 is TGCGCCAGCAGCGTTTCCGGGGACTATCATGAGCAGTTCTTC. Its protein is CASSVSGDYHEQFF. The chain links TRBV5-1 to TRBJ2-1, with 7 positions matching TRBD2. With 4 bases clipped from V and 8 bases from J, the junction kept 9 bases outside the gene matches. Per the germline V gene, CDR1 is SGHRS and CDR2 is YFSETQ. The CDR3 runs to 14 residues.

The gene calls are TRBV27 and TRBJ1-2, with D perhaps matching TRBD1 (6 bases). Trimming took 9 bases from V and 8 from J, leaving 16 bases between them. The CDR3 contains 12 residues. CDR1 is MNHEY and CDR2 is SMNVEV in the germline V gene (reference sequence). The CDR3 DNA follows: TGTGCCAGTCAAACTGGGGGCCGGGGCTACACCTTC. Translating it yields CASQTGGRGYTF.

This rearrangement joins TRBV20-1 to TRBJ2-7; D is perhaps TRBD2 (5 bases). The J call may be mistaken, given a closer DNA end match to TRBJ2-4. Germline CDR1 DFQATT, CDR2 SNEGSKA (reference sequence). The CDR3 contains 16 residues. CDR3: CSAKGVGGWYKNIQYF. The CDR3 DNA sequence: TGCAGTGCTAAGGGAGTTGGTGGGTGGTACAAAAACATTCAGTACTTC.

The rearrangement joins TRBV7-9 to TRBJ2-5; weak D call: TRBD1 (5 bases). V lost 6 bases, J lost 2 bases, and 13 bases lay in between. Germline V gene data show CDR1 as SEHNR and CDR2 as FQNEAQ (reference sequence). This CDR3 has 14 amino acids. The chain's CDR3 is CASSKGSIQETQYF. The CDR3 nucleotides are TGTGCCAGCAGTAAGGGGTCCATACAAGAGACCCAGTACTTC.

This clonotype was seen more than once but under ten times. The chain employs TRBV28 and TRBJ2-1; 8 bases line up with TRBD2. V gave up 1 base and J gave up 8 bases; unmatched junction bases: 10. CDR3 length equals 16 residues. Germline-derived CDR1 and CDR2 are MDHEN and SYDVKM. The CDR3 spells CASSLLGLGEGDEQFF. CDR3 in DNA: TGTGCCAGCAGTTTATTGGGACTAGGGGAGGGTGATGAGCAGTTCTTC.

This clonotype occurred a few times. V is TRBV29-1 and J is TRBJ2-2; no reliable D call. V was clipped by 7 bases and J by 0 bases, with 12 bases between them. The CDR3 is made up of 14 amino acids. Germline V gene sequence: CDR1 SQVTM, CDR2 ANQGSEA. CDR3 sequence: CSGRASTNTGELFF. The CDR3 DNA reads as TGCAGCGGTCGCGCGTCGACGAACACCGGGGAGCTGTTTTTT.

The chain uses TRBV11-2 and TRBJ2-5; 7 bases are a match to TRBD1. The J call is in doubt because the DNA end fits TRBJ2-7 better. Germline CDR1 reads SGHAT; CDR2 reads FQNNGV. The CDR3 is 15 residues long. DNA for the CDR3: TGTGCCAGCAGCGCACTACAGGGGAACCACTACGAGCAGTACTTC. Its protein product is CASSALQGNHYEQYF.

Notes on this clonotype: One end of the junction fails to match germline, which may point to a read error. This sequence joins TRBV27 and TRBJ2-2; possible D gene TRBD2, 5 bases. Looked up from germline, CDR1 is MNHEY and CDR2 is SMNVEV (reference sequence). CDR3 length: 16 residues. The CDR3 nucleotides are TGTGCCAGCAGTTTATTACTGTTCGCGAACACCGGGGAGCGGTTTTTT. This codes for CASSLLLFANTGERFF.

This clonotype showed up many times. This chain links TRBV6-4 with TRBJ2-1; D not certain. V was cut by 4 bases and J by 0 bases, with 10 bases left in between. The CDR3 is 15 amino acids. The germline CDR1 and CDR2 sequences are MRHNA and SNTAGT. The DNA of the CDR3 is TGTGCCAGCAGTGCGACGCCGAGCTCCTACAATGAGCAGTTCTTC. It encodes CASSATPSSYNEQFF.

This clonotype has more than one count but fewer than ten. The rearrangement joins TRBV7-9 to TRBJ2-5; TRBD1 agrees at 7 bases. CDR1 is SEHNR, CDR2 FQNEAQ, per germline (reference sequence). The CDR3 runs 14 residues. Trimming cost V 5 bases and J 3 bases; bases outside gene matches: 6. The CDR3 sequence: CASSRTGTEETQYF. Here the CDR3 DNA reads TGTGCCAGCAGCCGAACCGGGACAGAAGAGACCCAGTACTTC.

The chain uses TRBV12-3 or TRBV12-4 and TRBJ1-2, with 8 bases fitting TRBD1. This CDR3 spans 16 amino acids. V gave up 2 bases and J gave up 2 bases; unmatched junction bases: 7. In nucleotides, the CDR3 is TGTGCCAGCAGTTTATGGAGGACAGGGAAGAACTATGGCTACACCTTC. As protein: CASSLWRTGKNYGYTF.

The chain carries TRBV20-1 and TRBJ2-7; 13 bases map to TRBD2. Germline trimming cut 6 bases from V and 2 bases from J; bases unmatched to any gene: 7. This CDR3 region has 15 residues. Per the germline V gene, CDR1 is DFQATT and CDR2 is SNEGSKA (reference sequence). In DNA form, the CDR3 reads TGCAGTGCAAGCGGACTAGCGGGAGTAACCTACGAGCAGTACTTC. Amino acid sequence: CSASGLAGVTYEQYF.

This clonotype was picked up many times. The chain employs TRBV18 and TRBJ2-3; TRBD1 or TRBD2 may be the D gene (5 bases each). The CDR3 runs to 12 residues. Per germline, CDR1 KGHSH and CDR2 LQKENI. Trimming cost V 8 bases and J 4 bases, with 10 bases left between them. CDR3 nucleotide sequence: TGTGCCAGCAGCCCGGGACCAGATACGCAGTATTTT. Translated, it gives CASSPGPDTQYF.

The chain's CDR3 is CASRPRDAGIYEQYF. CDR3 in DNA: TGCGCCAGCAGGCCACGGGACGCGGGAATTTACGAGCAGTACTTC. V usage is TRBV5-1 and J usage is TRBJ2-7; possibly TRBD2 for D (6 bases). CDR3 length: 15 residues. V lost 5 bases and J lost 4, with 19 bases in between. The germline CDR1 and CDR2 sequences are SGHRS and YFSETQ.

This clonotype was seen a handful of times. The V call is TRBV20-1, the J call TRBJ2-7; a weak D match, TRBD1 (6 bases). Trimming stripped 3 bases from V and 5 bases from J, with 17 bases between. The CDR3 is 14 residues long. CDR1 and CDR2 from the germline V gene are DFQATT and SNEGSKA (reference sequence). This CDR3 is CSARGSLRGNEQYF. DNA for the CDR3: TGCAGTGCTAGGGGGTCTCTGAGGGGGAACGAGCAGTACTTC.